The 13 T cell receptor beta chains presented below share a single source sample, sequenced in a study of T cell changes during pregnancy in multiple sclerosis. Clones were read by immunoSEQ multiplex PCR, and TCRdb kept only the in-frame ones, dropping some. The sample yields 40,000 to 50,000 clones, about 90% seen once. The sample here was CD8+ T cells from peripheral blood mononuclear cells, taken in the first trimester of pregnancy. These receptors all come from a female donor with multiple sclerosis, enrolled in a pregnancy study.

The genes are TRBV27 and TRBJ1-1, with D possibly TRBD1 on 5 matching bases. The V gene lost 8 bases and the J gene lost 10 bases, with 17 bases spanning the gap. Per the germline V gene, CDR1 is MNHEY and CDR2 is SMNVEV (reference sequence). CDR3 length equals 12 residues. The CDR3 here is CASRPRGGGAFF. CDR3 nucleotides: TGTGCCAGCCGGCCGAGGGGCGGGGGAGCTTTCTTT.

The V and J genes are TRBV12-5 and TRBJ2-7, with 7 nucleotides matching TRBD1. Germline CDR1 is LGHNT and CDR2 is FRNRAP. The CDR3 runs to 14 residues. V was pared by 6 bases and J by 4 bases, with 9 bases of the junction left unmatched. As DNA, the CDR3 is TGTGCTAGTGGAAAATGGGACAGTGTGTACGAGCAGTACTTC. It translates to CASGKWDSVYEQYF.

The chain couples TRBV5-4 to TRBJ1-1; tentative D call: TRBD1 (6 bases). V was trimmed by 2 bases and J by 4 bases, leaving 15 bases between them. Germline V lookup: CDR1 SGHNT, CDR2 YYREEE (reference sequence). The CDR3 is 15 residues long. CDR3 sequence reads: CASSLGGSRVTEAFF. The CDR3 nucleotides read TGTGCCAGCAGCTTAGGGGGATCCAGGGTCACTGAAGCTTTCTTT.

The genes are TRBV6-5 and TRBJ2-5; 9 nucleotides agree with TRBD1. CDR3 length: 15 amino acids. CDR1 is MNHEY and CDR2 is SVGAGI in the germline V gene. Unmatched junction bases numbered 3, after V lost 0 bases and J lost 4 bases. The DNA of the CDR3 is TGTGCCAGCAGTTACTCGAGGACAGGGGTAGAGACCCAGTACTTC. This codes for CASSYSRTGVETQYF.

The chain couples TRBV5-1 to TRBJ2-7; 9 nucleotides agree with TRBD1. This CDR3 has 16 residues. V was clipped by 1 base and J by 2 bases; unmatched bases: 7. Germline assignment: CDR1 SGHRS and CDR2 YFSETQ. The CDR3 bases are TGCGCCAGCAGCTTGACGGGGACAGGGCCAGCCTACGAGCAGTACTTC. Its protein product is CASSLTGTGPAYEQYF.

As regards this clone: Other DNA sequences in this sample translate to the same CDR3. Here the CDR3 reads CASSQGTGDEKLFF. DNA of the CDR3: TGCGCCAGCAGCCAGGGGACAGGGGATGAAAAACTGTTTTTT. The chain couples TRBV4-1 to TRBJ1-4; the match to TRBD1 covers 10 bases. Germline values: CDR1 MGHRA, CDR2 YSYEKL. V was clipped by 3 bases and J by 6 bases; unmatched bases: 1. The length of the CDR3 is 14 residues.

This clone was recorded once. This chain joins TRBV2 and TRBJ2-1, with TRBD2 matching 10 bases. V was clipped by 6 bases and J by 5 bases; unmatched bases: 4. The CDR3 is 14 amino acids. Germline lookup yields CDR1 SNHLY and CDR2 FYNNEI. The CDR3 DNA reads as TGTGCCAGCAGCAGAGCGGGAGGGGACAATGAGCAGTTCTTC. Translating it yields CASSRAGGDNEQFF.

This clone was seen a single time. The gene calls are TRBV7-6 and TRBJ2-2; TRBD2 is a possible D gene (6 bases). V shed 6 bases and J shed 5 bases, with 16 bases lying between them. The length of the CDR3 is 15 residues. The germline gives CDR1 SGHVS, CDR2 FNYEAQ. CDR3: CASSLSGFETGELFF. In nucleotides, the CDR3 is TGTGCCAGCAGTTTAAGCGGGTTCGAAACCGGGGAGCTGTTTTTT.

The chain couples TRBV2 to TRBJ2-5; 11 bases map to TRBD2. Germline assignment: CDR1 SNHLY and CDR2 FYNNEI. V was pared by 4 bases and J by 4 bases, with 5 bases of the junction left unmatched. This CDR3 has 15 amino acids. This chain's CDR3 is CASSALSGGAETQYF. In DNA, the CDR3 is TGTGCCAGCAGTGCGCTTAGCGGGGGGGCAGAGACCCAGTACTTC. The full variable domain, rest sourced from reference TRBV2 and TRBJ2-5, is EPEVTQTPSHQVTQMGQEVILRCVPISNHLYFYWYRQILGQKVEFLVSFYNNEISEKSEIFDDQFSVERPDGSNFTLKIRSTKLEDSAMYFCASSALSGGAETQYFGPGTRLLVL.

The gene calls are TRBV25-1 and TRBJ2-1; TRBD2 matches 10 bases. The J segment lost 8 bases and the V segment lost 4 bases, leaving 11 bases of the junction unmatched. The CDR3 loop spans 16 amino acids. The germline V gene encodes CDR1 MGHDK and CDR2 SYGVNS. The CDR3 DNA follows: TGTGCCAGCAGTGGGATACTAGCGGGATCGGTTGATGAGCAGTTCTTC. Protein sequence: CASSGILAGSVDEQFF.

The DNA for the CDR3 is TGTGCCAGCAGTGAAGCCGGGACACCCGTCTATGGCTACACCTTC. Translated, it gives CASSEAGTPVYGYTF. The V gene is TRBV6-1, the J gene TRBJ1-2, with a possible D match to TRBD1 (6 bases). CDR1 and CDR2 (germline): MNHNS, SASEGT. Trimming removed 0 bases from V and 4 bases from J, with 12 bases in between. The CDR3 runs to 15 residues.

This clone occurred once. The chain has TRBV29-1 and TRBJ2-2; the D gene is possibly TRBD2 (6 bases). V shed 4 bases and J shed 5 bases, with 8 bases lying between them. Looked up from germline, CDR1 is SQVTM and CDR2 is ANQGSEA. The CDR3 loop spans 12 amino acids. CDR3 amino acids: CSVVEGTGELFF. CDR3 sequence (DNA): TGCAGCGTTGTGGAGGGGACCGGGGAGCTGTTTTTT.

The chain carries TRBV18 and TRBJ2-3, with D perhaps matching TRBD1 (6 bases). This CDR3 region has 15 residues. The V end lost 1 base, the J end lost 1 base, and 9 bases lay between the germline ends. The germline gives CDR1 KGHSH, CDR2 LQKENI. CDR3 amino acids: CASSPQDSGTDTQYF. CDR3 DNA: TGTGCCAGCTCACCACAGGACAGCGGCACAGATACGCAGTATTTT.